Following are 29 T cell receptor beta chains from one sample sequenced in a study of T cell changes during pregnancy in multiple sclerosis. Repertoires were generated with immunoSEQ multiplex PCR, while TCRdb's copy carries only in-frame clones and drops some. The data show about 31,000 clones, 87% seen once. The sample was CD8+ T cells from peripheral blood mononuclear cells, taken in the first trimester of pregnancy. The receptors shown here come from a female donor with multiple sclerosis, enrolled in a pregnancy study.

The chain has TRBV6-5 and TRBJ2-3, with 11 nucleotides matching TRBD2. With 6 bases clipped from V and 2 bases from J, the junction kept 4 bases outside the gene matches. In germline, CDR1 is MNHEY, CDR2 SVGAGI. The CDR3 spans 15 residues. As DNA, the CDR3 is TGTGCCAGCAGCATAGCGGGAGGGCACACAGATACGCAGTATTTT. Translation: CASSIAGGHTDTQYF.

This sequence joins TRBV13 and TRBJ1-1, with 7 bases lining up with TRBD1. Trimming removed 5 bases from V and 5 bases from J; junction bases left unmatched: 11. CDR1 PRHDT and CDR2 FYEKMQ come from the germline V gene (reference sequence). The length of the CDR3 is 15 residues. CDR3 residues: CASSPNKGANTEAFF. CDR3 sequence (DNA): TGTGCCAGCAGCCCCAATAAGGGGGCGAATACTGAAGCTTTCTTT.

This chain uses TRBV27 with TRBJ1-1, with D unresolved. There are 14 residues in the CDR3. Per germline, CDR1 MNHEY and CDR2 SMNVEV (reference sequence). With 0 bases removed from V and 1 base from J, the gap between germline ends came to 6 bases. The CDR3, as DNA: TGTGCCAGCAGTTTATCGTTCGGGAACACTGAAGCTTTCTTT. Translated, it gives CASSLSFGNTEAFF.

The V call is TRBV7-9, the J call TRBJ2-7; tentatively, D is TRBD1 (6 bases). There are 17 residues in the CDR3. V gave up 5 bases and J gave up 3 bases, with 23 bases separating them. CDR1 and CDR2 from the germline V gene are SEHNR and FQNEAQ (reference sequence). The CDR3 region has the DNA TGTGCCAGCAGCGTAGATGCCGTCTGGGACAACGACTACGAGCAGTACTTC. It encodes CASSVDAVWDNDYEQYF.

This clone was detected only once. CDR3 region: CASSLDRSSTDTQYF. CDR3 coding DNA: TGTGCCAGCAGCTTGGACAGATCTAGCACAGATACGCAGTATTTT. The V and J genes are TRBV5-6 and TRBJ2-3, with no clear D. The V and J ends lost 0 bases and 0 bases respectively, with 8 bases between them. The CDR3 covers 15 residues. Germline V CDR1 and CDR2: SGHDT, YYEEEE.

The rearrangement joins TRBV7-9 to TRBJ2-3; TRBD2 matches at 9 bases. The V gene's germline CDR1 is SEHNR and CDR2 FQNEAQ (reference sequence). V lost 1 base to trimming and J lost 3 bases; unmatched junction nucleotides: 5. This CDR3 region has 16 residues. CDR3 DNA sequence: TGTGCCAGCAGCTTAGGTCCTAGCGGGGCTACAGATACGCAGTATTTT. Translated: CASSLGPSGATDTQYF.

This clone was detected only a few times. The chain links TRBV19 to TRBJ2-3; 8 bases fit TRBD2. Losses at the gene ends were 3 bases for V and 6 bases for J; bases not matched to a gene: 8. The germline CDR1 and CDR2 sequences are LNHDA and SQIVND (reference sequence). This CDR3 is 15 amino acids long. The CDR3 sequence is CASSITAGERDTQYF. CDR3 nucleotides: TGTGCCAGTAGTATCACAGCGGGGGAGAGGGATACGCAGTATTTT.

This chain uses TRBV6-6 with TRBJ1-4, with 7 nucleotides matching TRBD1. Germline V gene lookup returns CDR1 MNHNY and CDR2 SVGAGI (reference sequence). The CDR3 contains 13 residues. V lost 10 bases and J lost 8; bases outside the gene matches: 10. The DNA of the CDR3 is TGTGCCACTTCGTCGACAGGGAACGAAAAACTGTTTTTT. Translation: CATSSTGNEKLFF.

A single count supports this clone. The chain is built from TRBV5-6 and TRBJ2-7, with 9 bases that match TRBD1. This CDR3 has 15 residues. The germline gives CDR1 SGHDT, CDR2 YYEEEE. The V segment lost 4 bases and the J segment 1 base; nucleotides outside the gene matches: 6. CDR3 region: CASSPTGGPSYEQYF. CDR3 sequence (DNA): TGTGCCAGCAGCCCTACAGGGGGCCCTTCCTACGAGCAGTACTTC.

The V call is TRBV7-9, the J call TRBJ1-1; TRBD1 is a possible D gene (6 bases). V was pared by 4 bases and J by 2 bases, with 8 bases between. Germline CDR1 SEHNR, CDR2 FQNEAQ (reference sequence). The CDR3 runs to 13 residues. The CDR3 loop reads CASSSRGNTEAFF. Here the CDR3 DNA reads TGTGCCAGCAGCTCCAGGGGAAACACTGAAGCTTTCTTT.

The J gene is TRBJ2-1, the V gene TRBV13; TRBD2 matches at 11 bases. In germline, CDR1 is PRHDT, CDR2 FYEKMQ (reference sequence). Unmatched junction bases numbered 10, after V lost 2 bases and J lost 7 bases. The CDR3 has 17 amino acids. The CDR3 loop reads CASSLSASGRSRNEQFF. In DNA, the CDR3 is TGTGCCAGCAGCTTATCAGCTAGCGGGAGGTCTAGGAATGAGCAGTTCTTC.

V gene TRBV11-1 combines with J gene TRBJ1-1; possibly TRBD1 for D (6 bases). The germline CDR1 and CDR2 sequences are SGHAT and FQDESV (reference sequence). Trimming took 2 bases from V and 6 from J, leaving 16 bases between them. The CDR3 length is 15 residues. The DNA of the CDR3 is TGTGCCAGCAGCTTATTTCCCCAGGGGAGGGCTGAAGCTTTCTTT. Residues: CASSLFPQGRAEAFF. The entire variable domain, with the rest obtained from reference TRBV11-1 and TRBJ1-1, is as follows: EAEVAQSPRYKITEKSQAVAFWCDPISGHATLYWYRQILGQGPELLVQFQDESVVDDSQLPKDRFSAERLKGVDSTLKIQPAELGDSAMYLCASSLFPQGRAEAFFGQGTRLTVV.

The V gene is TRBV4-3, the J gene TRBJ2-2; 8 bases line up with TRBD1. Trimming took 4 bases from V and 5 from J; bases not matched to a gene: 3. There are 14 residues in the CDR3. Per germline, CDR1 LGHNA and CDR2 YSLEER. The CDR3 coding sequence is TGCGCCAGCAGCCCGGACAGGGAGACCGGGGAGCTGTTTTTT. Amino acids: CASSPDRETGELFF.

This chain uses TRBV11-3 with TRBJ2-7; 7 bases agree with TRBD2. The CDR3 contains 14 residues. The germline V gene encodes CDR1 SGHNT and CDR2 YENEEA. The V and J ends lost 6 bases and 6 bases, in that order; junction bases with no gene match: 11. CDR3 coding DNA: TGTGCCAGCAGTGAGGCTAGCGGTCATGGCGAGCAGTACTTC. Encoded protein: CASSEASGHGEQYF.

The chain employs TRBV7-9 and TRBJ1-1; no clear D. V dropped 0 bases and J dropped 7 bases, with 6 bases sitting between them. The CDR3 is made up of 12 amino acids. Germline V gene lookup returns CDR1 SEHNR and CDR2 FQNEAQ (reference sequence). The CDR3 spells CASSLARGEAFF. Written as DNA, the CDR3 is TGTGCCAGCAGCTTAGCCCGGGGTGAAGCTTTCTTT.

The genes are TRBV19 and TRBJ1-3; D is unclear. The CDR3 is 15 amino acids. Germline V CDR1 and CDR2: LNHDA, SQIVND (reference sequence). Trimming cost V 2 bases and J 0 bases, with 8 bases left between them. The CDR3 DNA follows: TGTGCCAGTAGTATAATGAGATCCTCTGGAAACACCATATATTTT. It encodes CASSIMRSSGNTIYF.

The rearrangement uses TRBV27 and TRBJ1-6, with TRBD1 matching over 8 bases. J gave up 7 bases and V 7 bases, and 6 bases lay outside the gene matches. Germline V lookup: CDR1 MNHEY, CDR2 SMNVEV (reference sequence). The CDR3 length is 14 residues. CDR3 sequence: CASTLAGGNSPLHF. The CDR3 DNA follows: TGTGCCAGCACCTTGGCAGGGGGCAATTCACCCCTCCACTTT.

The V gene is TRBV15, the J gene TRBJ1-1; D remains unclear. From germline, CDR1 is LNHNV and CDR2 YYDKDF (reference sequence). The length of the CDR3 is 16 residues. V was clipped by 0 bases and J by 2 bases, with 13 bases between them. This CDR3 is CATSRDRSVFNTEAFF. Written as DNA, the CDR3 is TGTGCCACCAGCAGAGATCGTTCAGTCTTTAACACTGAAGCTTTCTTT.

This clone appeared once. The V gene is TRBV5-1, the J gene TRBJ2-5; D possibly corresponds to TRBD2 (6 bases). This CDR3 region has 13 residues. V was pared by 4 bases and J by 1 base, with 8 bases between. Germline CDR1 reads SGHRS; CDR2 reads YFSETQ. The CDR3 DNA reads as TGCGCCAGCAGCCCGGAGGGCCAAGAGACCCAGTACTTC. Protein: CASSPEGQETQYF.

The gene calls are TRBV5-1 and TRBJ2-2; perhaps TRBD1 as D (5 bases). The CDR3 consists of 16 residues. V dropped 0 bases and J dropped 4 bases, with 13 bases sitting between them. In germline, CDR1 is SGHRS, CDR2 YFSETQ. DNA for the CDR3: TGCGCCAGCAGCTTGGGCCAGGGCCCCCCCACCGGGGAGCTGTTTTTT. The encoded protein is CASSLGQGPPTGELFF.

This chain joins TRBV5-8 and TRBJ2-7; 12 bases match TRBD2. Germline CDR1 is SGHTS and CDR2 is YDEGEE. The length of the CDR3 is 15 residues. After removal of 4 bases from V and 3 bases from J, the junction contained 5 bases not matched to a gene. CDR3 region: CASSVRLAGDYEQYF. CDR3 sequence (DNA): TGTGCCAGCAGCGTGAGACTAGCGGGAGACTACGAGCAGTACTTC. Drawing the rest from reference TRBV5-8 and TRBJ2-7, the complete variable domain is EAGVTQSPTHLIKTRGQQATLRCSPISGHTSVYWYQQALGLGLQFLLWYDEGEERNRGNFPPRFSGRQFPNYSSELNVNALELEDSALYLCASSVRLAGDYEQYFGPGTRLTVT.

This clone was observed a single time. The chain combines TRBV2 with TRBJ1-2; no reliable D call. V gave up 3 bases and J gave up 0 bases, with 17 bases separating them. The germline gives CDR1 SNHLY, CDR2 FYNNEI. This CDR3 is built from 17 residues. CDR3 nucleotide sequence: TGTGCCAGCAGTGATTATGAGGGCCCCTCCTCTAACTATGGCTACACCTTC. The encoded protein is CASSDYEGPSSNYGYTF. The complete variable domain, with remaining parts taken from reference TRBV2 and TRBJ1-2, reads EPEVTQTPSHQVTQMGQEVILRCVPISNHLYFYWYRQILGQKVEFLVSFYNNEISEKSEIFDDQFSVERPDGSNFTLKIRSTKLEDSAMYFCASSDYEGPSSNYGYTFGSGTRLTVV.

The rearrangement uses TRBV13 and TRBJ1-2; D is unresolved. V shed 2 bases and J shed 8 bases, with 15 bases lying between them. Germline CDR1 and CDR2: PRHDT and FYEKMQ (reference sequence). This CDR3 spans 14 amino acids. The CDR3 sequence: CASSLYRVGEGYTF. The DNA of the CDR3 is TGTGCCAGCAGCTTATATCGGGTCGGGGAGGGCTACACCTTC. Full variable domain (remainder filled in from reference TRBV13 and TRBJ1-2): AAGVIQSPRHLIKEKRETATLKCYPIPRHDTVYWYQQGPGQDPQFLISFYEKMQSDKGSIPDRFSAQQFSDYHSELNMSSLELGDSALYFCASSLYRVGEGYTFGSGTRLTVV.

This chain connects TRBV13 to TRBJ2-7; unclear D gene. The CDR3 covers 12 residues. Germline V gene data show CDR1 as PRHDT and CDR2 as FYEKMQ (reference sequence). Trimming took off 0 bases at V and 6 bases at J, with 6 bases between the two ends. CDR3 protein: CASSLGAAEQYF. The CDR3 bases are TGTGCCAGCAGCTTAGGGGCCGCCGAGCAGTACTTC.

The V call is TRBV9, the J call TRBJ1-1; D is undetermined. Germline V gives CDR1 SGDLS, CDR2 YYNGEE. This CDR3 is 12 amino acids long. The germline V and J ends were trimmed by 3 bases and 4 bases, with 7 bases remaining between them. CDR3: CASSGTFTEAFF. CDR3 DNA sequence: TGTGCCAGCAGCGGAACATTCACTGAAGCTTTCTTT.

As DNA, the CDR3 is TGCAGCGTTCAGGCCCCGAACACTGAAGCTTTCTTT. Its translation: CSVQAPNTEAFF. The V call is TRBV29-1, the J call TRBJ1-1; D not resolved. Trimming left V 5 bases short and J 1 base short, with 8 bases between. The CDR3 loop spans 12 amino acids. Germline V gene sequence: CDR1 SQVTM, CDR2 ANQGSEA.

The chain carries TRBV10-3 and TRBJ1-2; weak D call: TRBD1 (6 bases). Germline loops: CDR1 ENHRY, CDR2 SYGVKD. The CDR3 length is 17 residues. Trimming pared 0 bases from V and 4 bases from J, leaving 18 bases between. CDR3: CAISESPGDAIFYGYTF. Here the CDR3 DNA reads TGTGCCATCAGTGAGTCACCAGGGGATGCAATTTTCTATGGCTACACCTTC.

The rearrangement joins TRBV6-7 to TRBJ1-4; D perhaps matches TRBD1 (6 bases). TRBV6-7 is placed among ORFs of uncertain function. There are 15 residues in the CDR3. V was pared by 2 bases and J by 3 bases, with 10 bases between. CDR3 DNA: TGTGCCAGCAGTTACCGACAGGAGCCTAATGAAAAACTGTTTTTT. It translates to CASSYRQEPNEKLFF.

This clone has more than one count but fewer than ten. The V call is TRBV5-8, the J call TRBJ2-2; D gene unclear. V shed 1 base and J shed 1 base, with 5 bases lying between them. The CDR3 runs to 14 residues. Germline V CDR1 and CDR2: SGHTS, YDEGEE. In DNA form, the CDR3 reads TGTGCCAGCAGCTTGACAGTGAACACCGGGGAGCTGTTTTTT. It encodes CASSLTVNTGELFF.